The next 29 T cell receptor beta chains were all read from a single sample in a study of T-cell memory formation after mild COVID-19. In TCRdb, the 5' RACE reads were re-called with MiXCR into one record per CDR3 protein. Here the sample spans roughly 550,000 distinct CDR3 sequences, over 20% being singletons. Sample: PBMCs or a T cell subset sorted from them (not recorded which). The receptors shown here come from an adult woman who had mild COVID-19 (a few samples of this study predate the infection). Cell type and time point are not known.

The chain recombines TRBV4-1 with TRBJ2-7, with TRBD1 matching 10 bases. Germline-derived CDR1 and CDR2 are MGHRA and YSYEKL. V lost 0 bases to trimming and J lost 2 bases; unmatched junction nucleotides: 7. This CDR3 region has 17 residues. The CDR3 DNA follows: TGCGCCAGCAGCCAAGAGGGACAGGGGTTCTTTACCTACGAGCAGTACTTC. Protein sequence: CASSQEGQGFFTYEQYF.

This clonotype appeared a few times. This chain connects TRBV29-1 to TRBJ2-3, with 8 bases matching TRBD2. The trim removed 1 base at V and 0 bases at J, leaving 6 bases unmatched. The CDR3 length is 16 residues. Germline V gene sequence: CDR1 SQVTM, CDR2 ANQGSEA. In nucleotides, the CDR3 is TGCAGCGTTGAAGGTGCACTAGCGGAAAGCACAGATACGCAGTATTTT. It specifies CSVEGALAESTDTQYF.

This sequence joins TRBV12-3 or TRBV12-4 and TRBJ2-1; D ambiguous. The length of the CDR3 is 12 residues. Trimming stripped 7 bases from V and 9 bases from J, with 13 bases between. The CDR3 here is CASKVRPGEQFF. The CDR3 DNA reads as TGTGCCAGCAAAGTACGACCCGGTGAGCAGTTCTTC.

CDR3 loop: CASSDNRGNILLNTGELFF. The DNA of the CDR3 is TGTGCCAGCAGCGACAACAGGGGAAACATCCTTTTGAACACCGGGGAGCTGTTTTTT. This chain joins TRBV7-2 and TRBJ2-2, with 7 bases matching TRBD1. Germline trimming cut 5 bases from V and 1 base from J; bases unmatched to any gene: 16. Germline CDR1 SGHTA, CDR2 FQGNSA. The CDR3 sequence is 19 residues long.

This clonotype occurred a few times. This chain joins TRBV3-1 and TRBJ2-3; D is unresolved. The germline V and J ends were trimmed by 4 bases and 4 bases, with 18 bases remaining between them. CDR3 length: 16 amino acids. Germline-derived CDR1 and CDR2 are LGHDT and YNNKEL (reference sequence). The CDR3 spells CASSRTSLSPADTQYF. CDR3 coding DNA: TGTGCCAGCAGCCGCACGTCTCTTTCGCCCGCAGATACGCAGTATTTT.

The chain has TRBV12-3 or TRBV12-4 and TRBJ1-2; D may be TRBD1 (5 bases). V lost 6 bases to trimming and J lost 2 bases, with 13 bases between them. The CDR3 loop spans 14 amino acids. CDR3 loop: CASRKATGNYGYTF. Here the CDR3 DNA reads TGTGCCAGCAGGAAGGCTACAGGAAACTATGGCTACACCTTC.

This clonotype was counted many times. The V and J genes are TRBV12-3 or TRBV12-4 and TRBJ2-3; D remains ambiguous. V lost 6 bases and J lost 6, with 13 bases in between. The CDR3 totals 13 residues. CDR3 protein: CASSLGGFDTQYF. The CDR3 nucleotides are TGTGCCAGCAGCCTTGGTGGGTTCGATACGCAGTATTTT.

The rearrangement uses TRBV2 and TRBJ1-3; no clear D. Per germline, CDR1 SNHLY and CDR2 FYNNEI. V was shortened by 2 bases and J by 13 bases, with 18 bases between the two germline ends. The CDR3 loop spans 14 amino acids. CDR3 region: CASSERVLKASIYF. DNA of the CDR3: TGTGCCAGCAGTGAACGGGTTCTGAAGGCATCGATATATTTT.

This clonotype was recorded only once. The rearrangement uses TRBV4-2 and TRBJ2-7, with a weak D call TRBD2 (5 bases). The germline V and J ends were trimmed by 4 bases and 0 bases, with 19 bases remaining between them. This CDR3 contains 17 residues. Germline lookup yields CDR1 LGHNA and CDR2 YNFKEQ. The CDR3 loop is CASSRLRAPDGSYEQYF. The CDR3 nucleotides are TGTGCCAGCAGCCGACTGAGGGCCCCGGATGGCTCCTACGAGCAGTACTTC.

This sequence joins TRBV7-8 and TRBJ2-4; 10 nucleotides match TRBD2. CDR3 size: 18 residues. Germline trimming cut 4 bases from V and 9 bases from J; bases unmatched to any gene: 18. Germline V gene sequence: CDR1 SGHVS, CDR2 FQNEAQ. The chain's CDR3 is CASSSTHPSGSLRIIQYF. The CDR3 DNA reads as TGTGCCAGCAGCTCAACCCATCCTAGCGGGAGCTTAAGAATCATTCAGTACTTC.

This clonotype was seen a handful of times. This CDR3 is CASSPSWAADATYEQYF. In DNA form, the CDR3 reads TGTGCCAGCAGCCCCTCCTGGGCGGCGGATGCAACCTACGAGCAGTACTTC. This chain joins TRBV7-9 and TRBJ2-7; D is unresolved. Germline CDR1 reads SEHNR; CDR2 reads FQNEAQ (reference sequence). V lost 5 bases, J lost 2 bases, and 22 bases lay in between. This CDR3 is built from 17 residues.

This clonotype came up many times. This rearrangement joins TRBV3-1 to TRBJ2-3; tentatively, D is TRBD2 (5 bases). With 4 bases removed from V and 11 bases from J, the gap between germline ends came to 25 bases. This CDR3 is 16 amino acids long. CDR1 and CDR2 (germline): LGHDT, YNNKEL (reference sequence). The CDR3 loop is CASSRGRLATASGQYF. The CDR3 nucleotides read TGTGCCAGCAGCCGAGGCCGTTTAGCGACCGCGTCGGGGCAGTATTTT.

The J gene is TRBJ2-1, the V gene TRBV5-6; TRBD2 matches at 12 bases. This CDR3 comprises 17 residues. The junction had 8 bases not matched to a gene; V was cut back by 5 bases and J by 2 bases. CDR1 and CDR2 from the germline V gene are SGHDT and YYEEEE. CDR3 in amino acids: CASRPGTSGSPYNEQFF. CDR3 nucleotide sequence: TGTGCCAGCAGACCCGGGACTAGCGGGTCCCCCTACAATGAGCAGTTCTTC.

This clonotype was detected many times. This chain connects TRBV7-3 to TRBJ2-2; 13 nucleotides match TRBD2. CDR3 length equals 15 residues. J was trimmed by 5 bases and V by 3 bases; bases with no gene match: 0. CDR1 is SGHTA, CDR2 FQGTGA, per germline. The CDR3 bases are TGTGCCAGCAGCTTGGGACTAGCGGGGACCGGGGAGCTGTTTTTT. Its protein product is CASSLGLAGTGELFF.

The J gene is TRBJ1-1, the V gene TRBV7-3; D not certain. Trimming took 4 bases from V and 5 from J, leaving 11 bases between them. Germline CDR1 SGHTA, CDR2 FQGTGA. This CDR3 spans 13 amino acids. The CDR3 is CASSSRRETEAFF. The CDR3 nucleotides read TGTGCCAGCAGCTCCCGGAGAGAGACTGAAGCTTTCTTT.

J is TRBJ2-3 and V is TRBV11-2; TRBD2 matches at 14 bases. The CDR3 contains 17 residues. J lost 4 bases, V lost 5 bases, and 8 bases had no gene match. Germline CDR1 is SGHAT and CDR2 is FQNNGV. Here the CDR3 DNA reads TGTGCCAGCAGCCCCCGGACTAGCGGGGGGCGCGCAGATACGCAGTATTTT. Translation gives CASSPRTSGGRADTQYF.

V is TRBV7-2 and J is TRBJ2-7; the D gene is possibly TRBD1 (6 bases). Trimming left V 1 base short and J 0 bases short, with 13 bases between. This CDR3 comprises 16 residues. Per germline, CDR1 SGHTA and CDR2 FQGNSA. The CDR3, as DNA: TGTGCCAGCAGCTTAGAATCTAGGGGGAGCTCCTACGAGCAGTACTTC. Translating gives CASSLESRGSSYEQYF.

CDR3 in DNA: TGTGCCAGCAGCTTAGCTTCGACTAGCGGGGGGGAAAAGACCCAGTACTTC. Translated: CASSLASTSGGEKTQYF. The chain is built from TRBV7-2 and TRBJ2-5; TRBD2 matches 14 bases. The CDR3 contains 17 residues. V dropped 0 bases and J dropped 6; count of bases not matched to a gene: 6. Germline V gene sequence: CDR1 SGHTA, CDR2 FQGNSA.

This clonotype was picked up a small number of times. This chain links TRBV2 with TRBJ2-7; D is undetermined. CDR1 is SNHLY, CDR2 FYNNEI, per germline. V shed 5 bases and J shed 3 bases, with 11 bases lying between them. The CDR3 spans 13 residues. The CDR3: CASSSDGYYEQYF. CDR3 nucleotides: TGTGCCAGCAGTTCGGACGGTTACTACGAGCAGTACTTC.

In its sample, this clonotype was seen a few times. The chain joins TRBV11-2 to TRBJ2-6; D gene uncertain. CDR1 is SGHAT, CDR2 FQNNGV, per germline. The CDR3 has 16 amino acids. Between the trimmed V and J ends, which lost 2 bases and 1 base, there was a span of 9 bases. CDR3 protein: CASSLYPGSGANVLTF. CDR3 in DNA: TGTGCCAGCAGCTTATATCCCGGGTCTGGGGCCAACGTCCTGACTTTC.

The V call is TRBV5-5, the J call TRBJ1-1, with 10 bases that match TRBD1. Germline CDR1 reads SGHKS; CDR2 reads YYEKEE (reference sequence). This CDR3 spans 14 amino acids. The V and J ends lost 4 bases and 4 bases, in that order; junction bases with no gene match: 4. The CDR3 nucleotides read TGTGCCAGCAGCCTGTGGACAGGGGGCACTGAAGCTTTCTTT. This translates into CASSLWTGGTEAFF.

This chain joins TRBV3-1 and TRBJ1-1; a possible D gene is TRBD1 (6 bases). This CDR3 comprises 15 residues. V gave up 0 bases and J gave up 5 bases, with 13 bases separating them. The germline CDR1 and CDR2 sequences are LGHDT and YNNKEL (reference sequence). The CDR3 region is CASSQEQRRGTEAFF. CDR3 sequence (DNA): TGTGCCAGCAGCCAAGAACAGAGGAGGGGGACTGAAGCTTTCTTT.

The CDR3 region has the DNA TGTGCCAGCAGCTCGCGGACAGGGGCAATCGGAGAGACCCAGTACTTC. Amino acids: CASSSRTGAIGETQYF. J is TRBJ2-5 and V is TRBV11-3, with 9 nucleotides matching TRBD1. Trimming cost V 4 bases and J 4 bases; bases outside gene matches: 10. The germline V gene has CDR1 SGHNT and CDR2 YENEEA. This CDR3 is built from 16 residues.

In DNA, the CDR3 is TGCAGCGTTGTGTCGTACAATGAGCAGTTCTTC. As protein: CSVVSYNEQFF. The rearrangement links TRBV29-1 to TRBJ2-1; D unclear. Germline V gene data show CDR1 as SQVTM and CDR2 as ANQGSEA. V shed 4 bases and J shed 4 bases, with 5 bases lying between them. The CDR3 totals 11 residues.

Regarding this clonotype: Because the CDR3 is missing its conserved closing phenylalanine or tryptophan, this is likely a read error. V and J are TRBV12-3 or TRBV12-4 and TRBJ1-1; D possibly corresponds to TRBD1 (5 bases). The V and J ends lost 5 bases and 5 bases respectively, with 12 bases between them. This CDR3 is built from 13 residues. In DNA, the CDR3 is TGTGCCAGCAGTCCCGGGGCGCGGACTGAAGCTTTCCTT. As protein: CASSPGARTEAFL.

The chain has TRBV12-3 or TRBV12-4 and TRBJ2-7; tentatively, D is TRBD1 (5 bases). The CDR3 runs to 14 residues. V was shortened by 0 bases and J by 3 bases, with 9 bases between the two germline ends. CDR3 nucleotide sequence: TGTGCCAGCAGTTTAGCTGGACATAGCTACGAGCAGTACTTC. The encoded protein is CASSLAGHSYEQYF.

The chain employs TRBV30 and TRBJ1-1; D is unclear. The V end was cut by 0 bases, the J end by 4 bases, with 12 bases between. The CDR3 sequence is 14 residues long. Germline lookup yields CDR1 GTSNPN and CDR2 SVGIG (reference sequence). This CDR3 is CAWSVTVLVTEAFF. CDR3 bases: TGTGCCTGGAGTGTGACCGTTCTCGTCACTGAAGCTTTCTTT.

CDR3 residues: CSVENGYTF. CDR3 DNA: TGCAGCGTTGAGAATGGCTACACCTTC. The V and J genes are TRBV29-1 and TRBJ1-2; D call uncertain. Trimming took 3 bases from V and 6 from J, leaving 2 bases between them. Germline V lookup: CDR1 SQVTM, CDR2 ANQGSEA. The CDR3 has 9 amino acids.

The chain joins TRBV7-3 to TRBJ1-2, with TRBD1 as a possible D gene (5 bases). CDR1 is SGHTA, CDR2 FQGTGA, per germline. This CDR3 comprises 13 residues. V lost 2 bases to trimming and J lost 10 bases, with 14 bases between them. For the CDR3, the DNA is TGTGCCAGCAGCTTACAGGACACTGCACCCTACACCTTC. Translation gives CASSLQDTAPYTF.